This entry is about one TCR beta chain. This table comes from immunoSEQ multiplex PCR, and its TCRdb copy is limited to in-frame clones, with some not included. The repertoire holds approximately 54,000 clones, with approximately 90% as singletons. Autoimmune disease history or systemic immunosuppression disqualified patients. This entry comes from a study of OX40 agonist ivuxolimab in advanced cancers. Study background: Given to patients was ivuxolimab, an agonistic anti-OX40 (CD134) antibody.

Germline CDR1 LGHNA, CDR2 YSLEER. The CDR3 has 16 residues. The ends were cut back, 4 bases at V and 2 bases at J, with 18 bases in the middle. The TCR comes from an adult with an advanced solid tumor such as melanoma, head and neck, liver or kidney cancer. The specimen comprised CD4+ or CD8+ T cells sorted from blood, sampled in a trial of the OX40 agonist ivuxolimab. V and J are TRBV4-3 and TRBJ2-7; weak D call: TRBD1 (5 bases). CDR3 amino acids: CASSLRGPGSPYEQYF. CDR3 DNA: TGCGCCAGCAGCCTAAGGGGTCCAGGGTCCCCCTACGAGCAGTACTTC.